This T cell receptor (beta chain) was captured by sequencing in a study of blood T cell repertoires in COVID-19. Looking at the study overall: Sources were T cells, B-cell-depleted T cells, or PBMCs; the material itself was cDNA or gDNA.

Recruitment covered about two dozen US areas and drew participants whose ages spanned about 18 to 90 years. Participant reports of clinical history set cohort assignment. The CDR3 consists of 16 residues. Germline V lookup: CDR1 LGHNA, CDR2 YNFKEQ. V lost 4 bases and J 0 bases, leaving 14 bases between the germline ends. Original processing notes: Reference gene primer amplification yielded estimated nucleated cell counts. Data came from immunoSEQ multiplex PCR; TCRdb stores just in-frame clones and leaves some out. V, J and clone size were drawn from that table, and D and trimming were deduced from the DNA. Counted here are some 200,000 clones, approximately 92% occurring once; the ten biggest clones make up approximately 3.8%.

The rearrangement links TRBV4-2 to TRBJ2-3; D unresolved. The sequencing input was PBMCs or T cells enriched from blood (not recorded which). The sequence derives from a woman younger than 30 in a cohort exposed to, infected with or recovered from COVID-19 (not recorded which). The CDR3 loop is CASSRSSRSSTDTQYF. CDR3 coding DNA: TGTGCCAGCAGCCGGTCCAGTCGTTCTAGCACAGATACGCAGTATTTT.